The 7 T cell receptor beta chains below come from one sample, sequenced in a study of kidney transplant recipient with SARS-CoV-2 infection. TCRdb processed the reads anew with MiXCR; each CDR3 protein has one entry. This table has under 300,000 distinct CDR3 sequences, 25% to 35% appearing once. This material consisted of a blood sample, taken at baseline and between days 110 and 120 from a kidney transplant recipient. The origin of the receptors is a male patient aged 30 to 40 who had COVID-19 and was a kidney transplant recipient. A subset of T cells may come from the graft donor.

A remark on this clonotype: A much larger clone is a single base away; this may be a read error. No conserved phenylalanine or tryptophan is present at the end of the CDR3, so a read error is the likely explanation. The V and J genes are TRBV12-3 or TRBV12-4 and TRBJ1-2; D not resolved. This CDR3 is 17 amino acids long. Trimming stripped 5 bases from V and 4 bases from J, with 23 bases between. The CDR3, as DNA: TGTGCCAGCAGTAAGCCCTGCAGCTTCCGAAAGACCTATGGCTACACCATC. It translates to CASSKPCSFRKTYGYTI.

This clonotype was seen once. The rearrangement uses TRBV8-2 and TRBJ1-2. TRBV8-2 corresponds to a pseudogene. CDR3 length: 16 amino acids. The CDR3 DNA follows: TGTGGCAGTCGCGCAGGTGATAGCCGAAAGACCTATGGCTACACCTTC. This translates into CGSRAGDSRKTYGYTF.

On this clonotype: A much larger clone lies a single base off, so this may be a read error. V and J are TRBV3-1 and TRBJ1-2; no definite D call. The V gene's germline CDR1 is LGHDT and CDR2 YNNKEL (reference sequence). This CDR3 is built from 17 residues. The V and J ends lost 7 bases and 4 bases respectively, with 25 bases between them. CDR3 protein: CASNPVCTLRKTYGYTF. CDR3 in DNA: TGTGCCAGCAACCCTGTATGCACCCTTCGAAAGACCTATGGCTACACCTTC.

In this sample, this clonotype turned up many times. V is TRBV2 and J is TRBJ1-2, with D unclear. The CDR3 is 14 residues long. In germline, CDR1 is SNHLY, CDR2 FYNNEI. V lost 3 bases to trimming and J lost 7 bases, with 15 bases between them. This chain's CDR3 is CASSDSLGTRGYTF. The CDR3 region has the DNA TGTGCCAGCAGTGATTCTTTGGGTACCCGTGGCTACACCTTC.

Note on this clonotype: This may stem from a read error, because a much larger clone lies one nucleotide away. This chain uses TRBV24-1 with TRBJ2-2, with D tentatively TRBD1 (6 bases). This CDR3 contains 13 residues. Germline V gives CDR1 KGHDR, CDR2 SFDVKD. The CDR3 region is CATSDYRAGEPFF. The DNA for the CDR3 is TGTGCCACCAGTGACTACAGGGCCGGGGAGCCGTTTTTT.

Remarks on this clonotype: A much larger clone lies a single base off, so this may be a read error. The rearrangement links TRBV19 to TRBJ2-7; 10 nucleotides match TRBD1. The CDR3 is 15 amino acids. J was trimmed by 4 bases and V by 8 bases; bases with no gene match: 11. Germline CDR1 LNHDA, CDR2 SQIVND (reference sequence). The CDR3 region has the DNA TGTGCCAGTGGCACCCGACAGGGGGCAGTTTACGAGCAGTACTTC. Protein: CASGTRQGAVYEQYF.

Only a few counts were recorded for this clonotype. The chain joins TRBV5-4 to TRBJ1-2; D remains ambiguous. Germline lookup yields CDR1 SGHNT and CDR2 YYREEE (reference sequence). Trimming pared 7 bases from V and 4 bases from J, leaving 23 bases between. This CDR3 is 16 amino acids long. The CDR3 sequence is CASPVLVPGKTYGYTF. The CDR3 DNA sequence: TGTGCCAGCCCGGTTCTCGTACCAGGAAAGACCTATGGCTACACCTTC.